The T cell receptor beta chain described here comes from a study of blood T cell repertoires in COVID-19. As for the study in general: COVID-19 samples, acute and convalescent, were from the United States, Italy and Spain. The analysed material was cDNA or gDNA that came from T cells, B-cell-depleted T cells, or PBMCs.

Authors' methods: Amplified reference gene primers provided the basis for estimating nucleated cell counts. Clones were read by immunoSEQ multiplex PCR, and TCRdb kept only the in-frame ones, dropping some. V and J calls and clone size are copied from that table; D and trimming were computed from the DNA. The profile covers 65,000 to 90,000 clones, with over 75% appearing a single time and less than 9% taken by the ten largest. V lost 2 bases and J lost 1, with 8 bases in between. The germline V gene encodes CDR1 SGHTA and CDR2 FQGNSA. The CDR3 has 14 residues. The source of this sequence is a human donor in a cohort sampled during active COVID-19. This sequence joins TRBV7-2 and TRBJ1-1; unclear D gene. The sample taken for sequencing was peripheral blood. The CDR3 spells CASSLLLGNTEAFF. The CDR3 DNA is TGTGCCAGCAGCTTATTACTAGGGAACACTGAAGCTTTCTTT.